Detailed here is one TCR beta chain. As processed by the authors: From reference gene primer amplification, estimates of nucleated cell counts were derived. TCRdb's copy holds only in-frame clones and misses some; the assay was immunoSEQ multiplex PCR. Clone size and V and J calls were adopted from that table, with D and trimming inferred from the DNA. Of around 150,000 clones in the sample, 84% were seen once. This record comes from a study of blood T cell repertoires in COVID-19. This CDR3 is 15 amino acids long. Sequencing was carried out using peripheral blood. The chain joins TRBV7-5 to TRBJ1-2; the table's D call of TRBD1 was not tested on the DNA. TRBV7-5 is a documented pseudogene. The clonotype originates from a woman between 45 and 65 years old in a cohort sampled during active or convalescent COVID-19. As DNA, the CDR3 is TGTGCCAGAAGCTTAGGGGCAGGGGTGAACTATGGCTACACCTTC. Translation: CARSLGAGVNYGYTF.